The 26 T cell receptor beta chains in this list originate from one sample, sequenced in a study of CD8 T cells in Susac syndrome. An amount of RNA that ranged from roughly 0.45 to 1 ug was reverse transcribed with random hexamers. TCRdb reanalysed the immunoSEQ multiplex PCR reads using MiXCR and keeps one entry per CDR3 protein. Of 150,000 to 200,000 distinct CDR3 sequences listed, roughly 95% are singletons. Sequences were obtained from CD8+ T cells from PBMCs. The source is a human donor with multiple sclerosis.

CDR3 DNA sequence: TGCAGTGCTAGAAGCACTAGCGGCTCCTACAATGAGCAGTTCTTC. Translated, it gives CSARSTSGSYNEQFF. The genes are TRBV20-1 and TRBJ2-1, with 8 bases aligning to TRBD2. The V segment lost 2 bases and the J segment 0 bases; nucleotides outside the gene matches: 3. Germline CDR1 DFQATT, CDR2 SNEGSKA (reference sequence). The CDR3 runs 15 residues.

The rearrangement joins TRBV5-1 to TRBJ2-7, with 13 bases lining up with TRBD2. Trimming at V came to 1 base and at J to 7 bases, leaving 11 bases not matched to a gene. Germline-derived CDR1 and CDR2 are SGHRS and YFSETQ. The CDR3 covers 17 residues. The CDR3 reads CASSLIITSGRAGEQYF. The DNA of the CDR3 is TGCGCCAGCAGCTTGATCATCACTAGCGGGAGGGCCGGGGAGCAGTACTTC.

The chain combines TRBV19 with TRBJ1-2, with 7 bases lining up with TRBD1. CDR3 size: 15 residues. With 5 bases clipped from V and 5 bases from J, the junction kept 11 bases outside the gene matches. Germline V gives CDR1 LNHDA, CDR2 SQIVND (reference sequence). Here the CDR3 DNA reads TGTGCCAGTAGTTCAAGAGGACAGGCCCTATATGGCTACACCTTC. Protein product: CASSSRGQALYGYTF. Based on the CDR3 plus reference TRBV19 and TRBJ1-2, the full variable domain is DGGITQSPKYLFRKEGQNVTLSCEQNLNHDAMYWYRQDPGQGLRLIYYSQIVNDFQKGDIAEGYSVSREKKESFPLTVTSAQKNPTAFYLCASSSRGQALYGYTFGSGTRLTVV.

V and J are TRBV3-1 and TRBJ2-1, with a weak D call TRBD2 (5 bases). Germline CDR1 reads LGHDT; CDR2 reads YNNKEL (reference sequence). With 5 bases removed from V and 4 bases from J, the gap between germline ends came to 18 bases. The CDR3 runs to 16 residues. The CDR3 nucleotides read TGTGCCAGCAGCGATCTTCTTCCCGGGGAATACAATGAGCAGTTCTTC. Amino acid sequence: CASSDLLPGEYNEQFF.

The gene calls are TRBV13 and TRBJ2-1; D is perhaps TRBD2 (6 bases). The germline V gene encodes CDR1 PRHDT and CDR2 FYEKMQ (reference sequence). Trimming took off 3 bases at V and 5 bases at J, with 11 bases between the two ends. CDR3 length: 14 residues. DNA for the CDR3: TGTGCCAGCAGCTTTCCGGGACTGCACAATGAGCAGTTCTTC. Translated, it gives CASSFPGLHNEQFF.

The chain recombines TRBV27 with TRBJ2-1; D may match TRBD1 or TRBD2 (5 bases each). Trimming cost V 8 bases and J 7 bases, with 15 bases left between them. Germline assignment: CDR1 MNHEY and CDR2 SMNVEV (reference sequence). The CDR3 spans 13 residues. The CDR3 DNA follows: TGTGCCAGCGGCTGGGGGAGCGGTAATGAGCAGTTCTTC. It is translated as CASGWGSGNEQFF.

The gene calls are TRBV7-3 and TRBJ2-1; the D gene is possibly TRBD2 (6 bases). Germline values: CDR1 SGHTA, CDR2 FQGTGA. The V end lost 5 bases, the J end lost 9 bases, and 23 bases lay between the germline ends. The CDR3 is 16 amino acids. The CDR3 sequence: CASSLVREKGKGEQFF. The CDR3 nucleotides are TGTGCCAGCAGCCTGGTCCGGGAGAAGGGGAAGGGTGAGCAGTTCTTC.

This chain connects TRBV4-1 to TRBJ2-1; 13 nucleotides agree with TRBD2. V shed 0 bases and J 6 bases; nucleotides not matched to a gene: 11. The CDR3 has 19 residues. Germline lookup yields CDR1 MGHRA and CDR2 YSYEKL. The CDR3 sequence is CASSQEDGLAGEQSNEQFF. The CDR3 coding sequence is TGCGCCAGCAGCCAAGAAGATGGACTAGCGGGGGAGCAGTCCAATGAGCAGTTCTTC.

The chain links TRBV7-2 to TRBJ2-1, with D possibly matching TRBD1 (5 bases). There are 15 residues in the CDR3. V lost 1 base to trimming and J lost 5 bases, with 12 bases between them. Germline V lookup: CDR1 SGHTA, CDR2 FQGNSA. The CDR3 DNA sequence: TGTGCCAGCAGCTTAGAAGACAGTCCCAACAATGAGCAGTTCTTC. Translating gives CASSLEDSPNNEQFF. Variable domain in full (rest from reference TRBV7-2 and TRBJ2-1): GAGVSQSPSNKVTEKGKDVELRCDPISGHTALYWYRQSLGQGLEFLIYFQGNSAPDKSGLPSDRFSAERTGGSVSTLTIQRTQQEDSAVYLCASSLEDSPNNEQFFGPGTRLTVL.

The rearrangement joins TRBV20-1 to TRBJ2-7; TRBD2 is a possible D gene (7 bases). Germline V gene lookup returns CDR1 DFQATT and CDR2 SNEGSKA (reference sequence). The CDR3 covers 14 residues. CDR3 sequence: CKGGRLLLTYEQYF. CDR3 sequence (DNA): TGCAAGGGGGGGCGCCTTCTCCTGACCTACGAGCAGTACTTC.

In nucleotides, the CDR3 is TGTGCCACCAGCAGAAACAAAGGGACTAGCGGTTACAATGAGCAGTTCTTC. This sequence encodes CATSRNKGTSGYNEQFF. The chain links TRBV15 to TRBJ2-1, with TRBD2 identical over 11 bases. The CDR3 contains 17 residues. V dropped 2 bases and J dropped 4; count of bases not matched to a gene: 7. CDR1 is LNHNV, CDR2 YYDKDF, per germline (reference sequence).

The CDR3 DNA is TGTGCCAGCCTAGATGGTAACTATGGCTACACCTTC. Its protein product is CASLDGNYGYTF. The chain joins TRBV28 to TRBJ1-2; D is ambiguous. The CDR3 is 12 amino acids. The V end was cut by 8 bases, the J end by 1 base, with 8 bases between. CDR1 MDHEN and CDR2 SYDVKM come from the germline V gene.

This rearrangement joins TRBV5-1 to TRBJ2-5; the match to TRBD2 covers 8 bases. V dropped 6 bases and J dropped 13; count of bases not matched to a gene: 8. Germline V lookup: CDR1 SGHRS, CDR2 YFSETQ. This CDR3 region has 11 residues. CDR3 nucleotides: TGCGCCAGCATGTCGGGGACTAGGACGTACTTC. Translating gives CASMSGTRTYF.

The chain carries TRBV6-5 and TRBJ2-5; the match to TRBD2 covers 10 bases. CDR1 and CDR2 (germline): MNHEY, SVGAGI. This CDR3 region has 16 residues. V was clipped by 3 bases and J by 4 bases; unmatched bases: 8. For the CDR3, the DNA is TGTGCCAGCAGTTATTTCCCTAGCGGGGGTGGAGAGACCCAGTACTTC. Translation: CASSYFPSGGGETQYF.

In this sample, this clonotype turned up once. The J gene is TRBJ1-5, the V gene TRBV20-1; maybe TRBD1 (5 bases). Between the trimmed V and J ends, which lost 1 base and 3 bases, there was a span of 13 bases. Germline loops: CDR1 DFQATT, CDR2 SNEGSKA (reference sequence). CDR3 length: 15 residues. CDR3 sequence reads: CSARAEGVFNQPQHF. The CDR3 DNA reads as TGCAGTGCTAGAGCTGAAGGGGTGTTCAATCAGCCCCAGCATTTT.

This clonotype was observed once. The rearrangement uses TRBV12-3 or TRBV12-4 and TRBJ2-1; TRBD2 matches at 10 bases. The CDR3 covers 15 residues. V lost 1 base and J lost 3; bases outside the gene matches: 0. This CDR3 is CASSLEREGYNEQFF. The DNA of the CDR3 is TGTGCCAGCAGTTTAGAGCGGGAGGGCTACAATGAGCAGTTCTTC.

The genes are TRBV5-1 and TRBJ2-7, with TRBD1 as a possible D gene (6 bases). V gave up 4 bases and J gave up 2 bases, with 10 bases separating them. The CDR3 runs to 13 residues. Germline V gene data show CDR1 as SGHRS and CDR2 as YFSETQ. The CDR3 coding sequence is TGCGCCAGCAGCACACGGACAGCCTACGAGCAGTACTTC. This encodes CASSTRTAYEQYF.

This chain uses TRBV7-6 with TRBJ1-2; 9 nucleotides align to TRBD1. V shed 1 base, J shed 7 bases, and the junction held 4 bases outside the gene matches. The CDR3 has 14 residues. Germline loops: CDR1 SGHVS, CDR2 FNYEAQ. CDR3 nucleotides: TGTGCCAGCAGCTTAGACAGGGGGCCCGCTGGCTACACCTTC. Its translation is CASSLDRGPAGYTF. Full variable domain (missing parts from reference TRBV7-6 and TRBJ1-2): GAGVSQSPRYKVTKRGQDVALRCDPISGHVSLYWYRQALGQGPEFLTYFNYEAQQDKSGLPNDRFSAERPEGSISTLTIQRTEQRDSAMYRCASSLDRGPAGYTFGSGTRLTVV.

The chain has TRBV2 and TRBJ2-2; no clear D gene. Between the trimmed V and J ends, which lost 2 bases and 6 bases, there was a span of 10 bases. The CDR3 is 14 residues long. Germline assignment: CDR1 SNHLY and CDR2 FYNNEI. The CDR3 is CASSESRSAGELFF. The CDR3 DNA sequence: TGTGCCAGCAGTGAAAGTAGGAGCGCCGGGGAGCTGTTTTTT.

This clonotype was detected only a few times. The rearrangement links TRBV11-2 to TRBJ2-7; no clear D gene. Between the trimmed V and J ends, which lost 1 base and 2 bases, there was a span of 9 bases. Germline V gene sequence: CDR1 SGHAT, CDR2 FQNNGV. This CDR3 spans 14 amino acids. The CDR3 loop reads CASSLGNGPYEQYF. The DNA for the CDR3 is TGTGCCAGCAGCTTAGGTAATGGGCCCTACGAGCAGTACTTC. Together with reference TRBV11-2 and TRBJ2-7, the CDR3 gives the full variable domain: EAGVAQSPRYKIIEKRQSVAFWCNPISGHATLYWYQQILGQGPKLLIQFQNNGVVDDSQLPKDRFSAERLKGVDSTLKIQPAKLEDSAVYLCASSLGNGPYEQYFGPGTRLTVT.

The V call is TRBV12-5, the J call TRBJ2-2; unclear D gene. Trimming stripped 8 bases from V and 6 bases from J, with 7 bases between. The V gene's germline CDR1 is LGHNT and CDR2 FRNRAP. The CDR3 loop spans 11 amino acids. DNA of the CDR3: TGTGCTAGTACTCTCTCCGGGGAGCTGTTTTTT. It yields the protein CASTLSGELFF.

The chain uses TRBV29-1 and TRBJ1-1; no clear D gene. The germline gives CDR1 SQVTM, CDR2 ANQGSEA. The V end lost 6 bases, the J end lost 9 bases, and 8 bases lay between the germline ends. The length of the CDR3 is 9 residues. The CDR3 protein is CSVGLQAFF. CDR3 bases: TGCAGCGTCGGGCTTCAAGCTTTCTTT.

The chain has TRBV30 and TRBJ2-7; TRBD1 is a possible D gene (5 bases). This CDR3 region has 12 residues. Trimming shortened V by 7 bases and J by 2 bases, and 12 bases separated the two germline ends. Germline V gene sequence: CDR1 GTSNPN, CDR2 SVGIG (reference sequence). In DNA, the CDR3 is TGTGCCTACACGACAGCGCCCTACGAGCAGTACTTC. It codes for CAYTTAPYEQYF. The whole variable domain, remainder taken from reference TRBV30 and TRBJ2-7, is SQTIHQWPATLVQPVGSPLSLECTVEGTSNPNLYWYRQAAGRGLQLLFYSVGIGQISSEVPQNLSASRPQDRQFILSSKKLLLSDSGFYLCAYTTAPYEQYFGPGTRLTVT.

The rearrangement links TRBV29-1 to TRBJ1-4, with a tentative D call TRBD1 (5 bases). The CDR3 is 11 amino acids. In germline, CDR1 is SQVTM, CDR2 ANQGSEA. V was pared by 4 bases and J by 16 bases, with 16 bases between. The CDR3 nucleotides read TGCAGCGTTGTTCAGGCGGGGGAGCCGTTTTTT. Its translation: CSVVQAGEPFF. Drawing the rest from reference TRBV29-1 and TRBJ1-4, the complete variable domain is SAVISQKPSRDICQRGTSLTIQCQVDSQVTMMFWYRQQPGQSLTLIATANQGSEATYESGFVIDKFPISRPNLTFSTLTVSNMSPEDSSIYLCSVVQAGEPFFGSGTQLSVL.

V is TRBV19 and J is TRBJ2-1; D tentatively reads TRBD1 or TRBD2 (5 bases each). The V end was cut by 3 bases, the J end by 8 bases, with 23 bases between. The CDR3 consists of 17 residues. Germline-derived CDR1 and CDR2 are LNHDA and SQIVND (reference sequence). CDR3 sequence (DNA): TGTGCCAGTAGTATCCTCCCCCCCACCGTACGGGACGATGAGCAGTTCTTC. This sequence encodes CASSILPPTVRDDEQFF.

The genes are TRBV27 and TRBJ2-5, with 8 bases lining up with TRBD2. Germline V gene data show CDR1 as MNHEY and CDR2 as SMNVEV (reference sequence). This CDR3 has 14 amino acids. The junction had 3 bases not matched to a gene; V was cut back by 5 bases and J by 1 base. The CDR3 loop reads CASSRSGTQETQYF. CDR3 coding DNA: TGTGCCAGCAGTCGTAGCGGGACCCAAGAGACCCAGTACTTC.